This note documents a single T cell receptor beta chain sequence. The antigen is not known. Germline V gene data show CDR1 as LNHDA and CDR2 as SQIVND (reference sequence). The V end was cut by 3 bases, the J end by 1 base, with 10 bases between. The CDR3 contains 14 residues. This record comes from a study of cytomegalovirus exposure and HLA in healthy donors. About the study: A prior study identified roughly 110 million unique TCR beta sequences from some 200 million T cells. General study findings and limits: A later analysis found that most CMV-associated TCR beta chains appeared HLA-restricted. Overall, roughly 170 TCR beta chains were annotated as cytomegalovirus-associated. It was likely that a cluster of highly shared sequence variants was a sequencing artifact.

Primers included in the PCR were 60 Vbeta and 13 Jbeta primers. Method: immunoSEQ multiplex PCR; TCRdb's copy keeps in-frame clones and lacks some. The table lists hundreds of thousands of clones, over 60% of them singletons. The source of this sequence is a male donor in good health and CMV-seronegative. The specimen was PBMCs. This sequence joins TRBV19 and TRBJ2-7, with D possibly matching TRBD1 (6 bases). In DNA form, the CDR3 reads TGTGCCAGTAGTATCCGGACAGAATCCTACGAGCAGTACTTC. Its translation is CASSIRTESYEQYF. Full variable domain (rest looked up from reference TRBV19 and TRBJ2-7): DGGITQSPKYLFRKEGQNVTLSCEQNLNHDAMYWYRQDPGQGLRLIYYSQIVNDFQKGDIAEGYSVSREKKESFPLTVTSAQKNPTAFYLCASSIRTESYEQYFGPGTRLTVT.